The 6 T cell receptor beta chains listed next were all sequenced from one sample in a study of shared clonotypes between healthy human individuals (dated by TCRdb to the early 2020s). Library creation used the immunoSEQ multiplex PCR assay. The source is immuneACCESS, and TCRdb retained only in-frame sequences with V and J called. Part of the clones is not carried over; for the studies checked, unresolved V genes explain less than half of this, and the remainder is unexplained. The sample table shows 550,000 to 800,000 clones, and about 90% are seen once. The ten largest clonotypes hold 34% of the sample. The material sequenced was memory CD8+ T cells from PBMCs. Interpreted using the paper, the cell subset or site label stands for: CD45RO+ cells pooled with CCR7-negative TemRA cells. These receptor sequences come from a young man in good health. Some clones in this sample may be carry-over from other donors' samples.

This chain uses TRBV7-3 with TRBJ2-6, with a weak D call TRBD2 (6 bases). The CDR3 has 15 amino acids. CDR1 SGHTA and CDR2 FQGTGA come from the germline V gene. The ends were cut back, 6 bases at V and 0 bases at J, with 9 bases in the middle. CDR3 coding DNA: TGTGCCAGCAGGGACGGGAGCTCTGGGGCCAACGTCCTGACTTTC. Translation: CASRDGSSGANVLTF.

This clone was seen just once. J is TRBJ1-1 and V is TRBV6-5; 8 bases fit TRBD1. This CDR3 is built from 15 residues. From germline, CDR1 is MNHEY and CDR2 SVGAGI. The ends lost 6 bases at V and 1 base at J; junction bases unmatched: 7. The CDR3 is CASSQGQGPNTEAFF. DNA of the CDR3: TGTGCCAGCAGCCAAGGACAGGGCCCGAACACTGAAGCTTTCTTT.

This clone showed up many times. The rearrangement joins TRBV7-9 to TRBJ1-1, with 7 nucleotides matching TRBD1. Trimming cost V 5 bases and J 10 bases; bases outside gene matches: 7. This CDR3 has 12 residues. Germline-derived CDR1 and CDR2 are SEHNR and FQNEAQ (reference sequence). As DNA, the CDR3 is TGTGCCAGCAGCAAGACAGGGCGCGGAGCTTTCTTT. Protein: CASSKTGRGAFF.

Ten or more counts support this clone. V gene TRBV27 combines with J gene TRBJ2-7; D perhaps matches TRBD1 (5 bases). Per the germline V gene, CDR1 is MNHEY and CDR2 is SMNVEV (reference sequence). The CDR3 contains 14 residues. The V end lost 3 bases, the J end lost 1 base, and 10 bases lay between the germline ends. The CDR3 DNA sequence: TGTGCCAGCAGTTTCCTCAGACAGTCCTACGAGCAGTACTTC. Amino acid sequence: CASSFLRQSYEQYF.

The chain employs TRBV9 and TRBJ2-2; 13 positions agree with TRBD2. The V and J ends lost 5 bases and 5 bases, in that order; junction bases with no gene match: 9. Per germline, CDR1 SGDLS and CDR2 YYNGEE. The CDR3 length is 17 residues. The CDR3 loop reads CASREGLAGERTGELFF. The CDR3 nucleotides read TGTGCCAGCAGAGAAGGACTAGCGGGAGAGAGGACCGGGGAGCTGTTTTTT.

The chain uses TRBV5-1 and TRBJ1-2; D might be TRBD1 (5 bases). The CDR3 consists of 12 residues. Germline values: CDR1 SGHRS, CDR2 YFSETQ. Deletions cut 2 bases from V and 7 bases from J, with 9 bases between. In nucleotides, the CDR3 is TGCGCCAGCAGCTTACTTGGGGCTGGCTACACCTTC. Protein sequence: CASSLLGAGYTF.